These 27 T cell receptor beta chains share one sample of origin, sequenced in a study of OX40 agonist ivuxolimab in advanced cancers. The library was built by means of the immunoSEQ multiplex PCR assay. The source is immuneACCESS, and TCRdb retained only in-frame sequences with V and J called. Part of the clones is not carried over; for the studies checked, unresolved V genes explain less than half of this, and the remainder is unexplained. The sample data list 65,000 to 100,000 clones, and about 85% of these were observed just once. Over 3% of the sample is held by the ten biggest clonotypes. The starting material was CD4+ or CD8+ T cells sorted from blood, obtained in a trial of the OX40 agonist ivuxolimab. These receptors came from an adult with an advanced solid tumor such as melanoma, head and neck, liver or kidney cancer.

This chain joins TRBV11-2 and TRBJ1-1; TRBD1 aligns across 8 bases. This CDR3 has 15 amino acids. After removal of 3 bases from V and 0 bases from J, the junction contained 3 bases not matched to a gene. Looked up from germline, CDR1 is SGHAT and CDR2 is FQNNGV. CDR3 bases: TGTGCCAGCAGCTTTTCGGGACAGGTGAACACTGAAGCTTTCTTT. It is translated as CASSFSGQVNTEAFF.

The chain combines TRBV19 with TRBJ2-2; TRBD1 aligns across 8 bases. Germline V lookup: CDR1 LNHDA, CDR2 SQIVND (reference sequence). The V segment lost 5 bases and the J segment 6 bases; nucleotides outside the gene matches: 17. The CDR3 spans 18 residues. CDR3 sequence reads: CASSLRPGGALGSGELFF. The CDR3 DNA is TGTGCCAGTAGTCTTCGGCCAGGGGGCGCGCTTGGATCCGGGGAGCTGTTTTTT.

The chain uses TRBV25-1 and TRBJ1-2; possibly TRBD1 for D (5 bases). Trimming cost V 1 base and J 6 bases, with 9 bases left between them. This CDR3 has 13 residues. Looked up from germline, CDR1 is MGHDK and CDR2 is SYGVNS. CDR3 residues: CASSELRGDGYTF. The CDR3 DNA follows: TGTGCCAGCAGTGAATTAAGGGGCGATGGCTACACCTTC.

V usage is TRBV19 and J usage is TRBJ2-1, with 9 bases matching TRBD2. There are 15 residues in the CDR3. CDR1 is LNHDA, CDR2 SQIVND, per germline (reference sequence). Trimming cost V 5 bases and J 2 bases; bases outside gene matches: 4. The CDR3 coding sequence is TGTGCCAGTAGTGCCCTAGCGGGAACCTACAATGAGCAGTTCTTC. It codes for CASSALAGTYNEQFF. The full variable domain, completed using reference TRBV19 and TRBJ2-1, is DGGITQSPKYLFRKEGQNVTLSCEQNLNHDAMYWYRQDPGQGLRLIYYSQIVNDFQKGDIAEGYSVSREKKESFPLTVTSAQKNPTAFYLCASSALAGTYNEQFFGPGTRLTVL.

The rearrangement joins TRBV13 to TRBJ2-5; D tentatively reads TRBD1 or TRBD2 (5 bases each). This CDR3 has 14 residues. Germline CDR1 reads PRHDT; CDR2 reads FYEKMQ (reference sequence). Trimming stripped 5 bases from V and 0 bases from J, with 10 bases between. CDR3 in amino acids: CASSLGTYQETQYF. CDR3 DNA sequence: TGTGCCAGCAGCCTTGGGACGTACCAAGAGACCCAGTACTTC. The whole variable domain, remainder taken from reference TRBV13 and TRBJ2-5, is AAGVIQSPRHLIKEKRETATLKCYPIPRHDTVYWYQQGPGQDPQFLISFYEKMQSDKGSIPDRFSAQQFSDYHSELNMSSLELGDSALYFCASSLGTYQETQYFGPGTRLLVL.

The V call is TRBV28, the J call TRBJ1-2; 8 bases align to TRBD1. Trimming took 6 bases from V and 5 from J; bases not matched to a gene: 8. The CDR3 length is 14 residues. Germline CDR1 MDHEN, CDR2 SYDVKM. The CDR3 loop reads CASSLGQGHYGYTF. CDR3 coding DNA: TGTGCCAGCAGCTTAGGACAGGGACATTATGGCTACACCTTC.

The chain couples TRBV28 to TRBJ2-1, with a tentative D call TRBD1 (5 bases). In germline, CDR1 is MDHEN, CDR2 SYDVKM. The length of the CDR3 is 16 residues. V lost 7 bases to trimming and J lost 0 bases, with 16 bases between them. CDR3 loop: CASMSQGRSSYNEQFF. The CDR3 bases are TGTGCCAGCATGTCCCAGGGCCGGAGCTCCTACAATGAGCAGTTCTTC.

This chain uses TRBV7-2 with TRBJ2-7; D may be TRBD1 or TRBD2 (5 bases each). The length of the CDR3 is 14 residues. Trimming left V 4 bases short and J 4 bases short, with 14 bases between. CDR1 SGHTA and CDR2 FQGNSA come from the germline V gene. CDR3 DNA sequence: TGTGCCAGCAGCTCAACCGGGACCAGATACGAGCAGTACTTC. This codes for CASSSTGTRYEQYF.

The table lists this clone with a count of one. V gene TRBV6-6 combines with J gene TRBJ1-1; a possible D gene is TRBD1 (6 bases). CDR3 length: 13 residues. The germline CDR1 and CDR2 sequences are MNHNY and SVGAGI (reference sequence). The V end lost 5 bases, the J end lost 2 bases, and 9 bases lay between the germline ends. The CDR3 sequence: CASSDRSNTEAFF. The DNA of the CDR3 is TGTGCCAGCAGTGACAGGAGCAACACTGAAGCTTTCTTT.

The CDR3 here is CASSHEPNQPQHF. CDR3 bases: TGTGCCAGCAGCCATGAACCTAATCAGCCCCAGCATTTT. This chain connects TRBV5-4 to TRBJ1-5; no clear D. Germline CDR1 and CDR2: SGHNT and YYREEE (reference sequence). The CDR3 sequence is 13 residues long. Trimming shortened V by 4 bases and J by 4 bases, and 9 bases separated the two germline ends.

DNA of the CDR3: TGTGCCAGTAGTACCCCTTACACCGGGGAGCTGTTTTTT. The encoded protein is CASSTPYTGELFF. The J gene is TRBJ2-2, the V gene TRBV19, with no clear D. Trimming took 4 bases from V and 3 from J, leaving 6 bases between them. The CDR3 has 13 amino acids. The germline gives CDR1 LNHDA, CDR2 SQIVND (reference sequence).

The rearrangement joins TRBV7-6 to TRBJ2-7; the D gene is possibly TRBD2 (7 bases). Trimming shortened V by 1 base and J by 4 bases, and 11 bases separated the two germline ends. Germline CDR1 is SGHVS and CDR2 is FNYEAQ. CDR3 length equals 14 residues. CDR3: CASSLDAGAYEQYF. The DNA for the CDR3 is TGTGCCAGCAGCTTAGACGCGGGGGCATACGAGCAGTACTTC.

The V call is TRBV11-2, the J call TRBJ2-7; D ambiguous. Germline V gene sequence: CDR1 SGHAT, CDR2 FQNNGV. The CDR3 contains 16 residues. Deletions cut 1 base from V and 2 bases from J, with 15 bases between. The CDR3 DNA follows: TGTGCCAGCAGCTTAGTTCCGGGCCCCAATCCCTACGAGCAGTACTTC. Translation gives CASSLVPGPNPYEQYF.

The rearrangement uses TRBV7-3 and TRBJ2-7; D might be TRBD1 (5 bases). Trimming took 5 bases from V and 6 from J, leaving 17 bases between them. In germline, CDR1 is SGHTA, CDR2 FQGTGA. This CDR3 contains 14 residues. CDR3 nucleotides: TGTGCCAGCAGCAGAACCGGACGTGGGGCCGAGCAGTACTTC. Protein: CASSRTGRGAEQYF.

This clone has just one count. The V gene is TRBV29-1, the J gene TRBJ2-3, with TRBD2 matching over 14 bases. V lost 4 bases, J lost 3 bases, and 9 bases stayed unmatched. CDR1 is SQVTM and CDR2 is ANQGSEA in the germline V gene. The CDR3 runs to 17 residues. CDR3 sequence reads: CSVAMGLAGVKTDTQYF. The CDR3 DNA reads TGCAGCGTTGCAATGGGACTAGCGGGAGTGAAGACAGATACGCAGTATTTT.

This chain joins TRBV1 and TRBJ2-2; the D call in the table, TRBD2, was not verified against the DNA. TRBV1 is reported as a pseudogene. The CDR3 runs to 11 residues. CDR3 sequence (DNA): TGCACCAGTTTAAACACCGGGGAGCTGTTTTTT. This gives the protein CTSLNTGELFF.

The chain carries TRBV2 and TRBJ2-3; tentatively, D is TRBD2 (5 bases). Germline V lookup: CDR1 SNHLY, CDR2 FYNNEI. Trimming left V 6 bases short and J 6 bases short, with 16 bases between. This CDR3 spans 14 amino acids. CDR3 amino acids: CASSLDLDGDTQYF. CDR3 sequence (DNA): TGTGCCAGCAGCCTGGACTTGGACGGGGATACGCAGTATTTT. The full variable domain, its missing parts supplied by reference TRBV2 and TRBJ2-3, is EPEVTQTPSHQVTQMGQEVILRCVPISNHLYFYWYRQILGQKVEFLVSFYNNEISEKSEIFDDQFSVERPDGSNFTLKIRSTKLEDSAMYFCASSLDLDGDTQYFGPGTRLTVL.

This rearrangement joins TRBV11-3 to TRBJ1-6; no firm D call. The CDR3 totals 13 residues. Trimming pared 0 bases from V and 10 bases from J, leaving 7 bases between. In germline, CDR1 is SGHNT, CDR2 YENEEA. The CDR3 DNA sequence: TGTGCCAGCAGCTTAGAATTTGGATCACCCCTCCACTTT. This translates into CASSLEFGSPLHF.

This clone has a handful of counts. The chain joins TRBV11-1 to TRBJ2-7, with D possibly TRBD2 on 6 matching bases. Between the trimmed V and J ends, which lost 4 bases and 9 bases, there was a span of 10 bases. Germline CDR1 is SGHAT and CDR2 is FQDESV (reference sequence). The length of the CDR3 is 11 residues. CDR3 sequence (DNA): TGTGCCAGCAGCTCTGTCGGGGGGCAGTACTTC. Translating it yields CASSSVGGQYF. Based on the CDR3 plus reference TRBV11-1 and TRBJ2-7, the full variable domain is EAEVAQSPRYKITEKSQAVAFWCDPISGHATLYWYRQILGQGPELLVQFQDESVVDDSQLPKDRFSAERLKGVDSTLKIQPAELGDSAMYLCASSSVGGQYFGPGTRLTVT.

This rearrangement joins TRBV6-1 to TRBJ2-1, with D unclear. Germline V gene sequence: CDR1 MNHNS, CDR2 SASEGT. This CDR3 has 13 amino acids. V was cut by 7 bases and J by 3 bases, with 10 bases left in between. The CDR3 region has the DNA TGTGCCAGCACCGTACGGATCTACAATGAGCAGTTCTTC. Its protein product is CASTVRIYNEQFF.

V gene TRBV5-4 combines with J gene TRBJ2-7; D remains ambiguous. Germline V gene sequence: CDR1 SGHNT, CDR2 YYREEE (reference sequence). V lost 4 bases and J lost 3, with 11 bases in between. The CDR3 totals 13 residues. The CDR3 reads CASSPDLLYEQYF. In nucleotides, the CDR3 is TGTGCCAGCAGCCCGGACCTTCTCTACGAGCAGTACTTC.

Written as DNA, the CDR3 is TGCGCCAGCAGCCTGGAGGGACTAGGTGAGCAGTTCTTC. Translating gives CASSLEGLGEQFF. The V and J genes are TRBV5-1 and TRBJ2-1; 8 positions match TRBD2. The CDR3 has 13 amino acids. V trimming: 4 bases; J trimming: 9 bases; junction bases outside the gene matches: 6. From germline, CDR1 is SGHRS and CDR2 YFSETQ.

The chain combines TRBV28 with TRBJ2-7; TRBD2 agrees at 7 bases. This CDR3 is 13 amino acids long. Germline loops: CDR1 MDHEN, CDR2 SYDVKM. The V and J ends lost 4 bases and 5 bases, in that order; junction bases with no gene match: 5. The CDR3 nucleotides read TGTGCCAGCAGTTCCCCAACTAGCGACGAGCAGTACTTC. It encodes CASSSPTSDEQYF. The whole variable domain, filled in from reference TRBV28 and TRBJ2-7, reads DVKVTQSSRYLVKRTGEKVFLECVQDMDHENMFWYRQDPGLGLRLIYFSYDVKMKEKGDIPEGYSVSREKKERFSLILESASTNQTSMYLCASSSPTSDEQYFGPGTRLTVT.

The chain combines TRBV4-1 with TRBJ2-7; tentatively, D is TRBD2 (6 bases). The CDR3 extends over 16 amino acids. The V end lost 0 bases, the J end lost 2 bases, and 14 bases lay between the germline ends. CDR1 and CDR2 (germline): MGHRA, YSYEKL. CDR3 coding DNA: TGCGCCAGCAGCCAAGATACAGCGGGTTTACCCTACGAGCAGTACTTC. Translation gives CASSQDTAGLPYEQYF.

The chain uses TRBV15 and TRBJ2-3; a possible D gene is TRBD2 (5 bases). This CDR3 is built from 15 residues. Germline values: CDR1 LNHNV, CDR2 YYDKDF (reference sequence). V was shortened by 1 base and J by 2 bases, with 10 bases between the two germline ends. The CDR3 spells CATSRGTGFTDTQYF. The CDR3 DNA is TGTGCCACCAGCAGAGGGACGGGGTTCACAGATACGCAGTATTTT.

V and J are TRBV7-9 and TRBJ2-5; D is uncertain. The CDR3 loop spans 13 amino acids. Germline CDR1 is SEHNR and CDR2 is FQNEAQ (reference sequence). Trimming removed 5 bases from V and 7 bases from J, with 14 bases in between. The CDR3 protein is CASSPNLDGTQYF. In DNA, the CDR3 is TGTGCCAGCAGCCCGAACCTAGATGGGACCCAGTACTTC.

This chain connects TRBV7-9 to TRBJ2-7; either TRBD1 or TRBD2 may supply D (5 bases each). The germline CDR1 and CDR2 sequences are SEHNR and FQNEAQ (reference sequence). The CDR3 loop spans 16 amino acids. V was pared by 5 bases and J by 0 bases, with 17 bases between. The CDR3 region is CASSGYRTRDSYEQYF. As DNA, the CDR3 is TGTGCCAGCAGCGGATACAGGACGAGGGACTCCTACGAGCAGTACTTC.